This TCR beta chain was captured by sequencing in a study of technical replicates of blood from several donors. The CDR3 is 13 amino acids. The V gene lost 5 bases and the J gene lost 5 bases, with 13 bases spanning the gap. Germline lookup yields CDR1 SQVTM and CDR2 ANQGSEA. TCRdb's copy holds only in-frame clones and misses some; the assay was immunoSEQ multiplex PCR. In the table there are tens of thousands of clones, approximately 94% of which are singletons. The sample holds a few counts of this clone. The TCR was taken from a human donor in good health. Sequences were obtained from T cells isolated from PBMCs. J is TRBJ1-5 and V is TRBV29-1; maybe TRBD1 (6 bases). The CDR3 bases are TGCAGCGTTAGTGGGGACATGTATCAGCCCCAGCATTTT. It encodes CSVSGDMYQPQHF.